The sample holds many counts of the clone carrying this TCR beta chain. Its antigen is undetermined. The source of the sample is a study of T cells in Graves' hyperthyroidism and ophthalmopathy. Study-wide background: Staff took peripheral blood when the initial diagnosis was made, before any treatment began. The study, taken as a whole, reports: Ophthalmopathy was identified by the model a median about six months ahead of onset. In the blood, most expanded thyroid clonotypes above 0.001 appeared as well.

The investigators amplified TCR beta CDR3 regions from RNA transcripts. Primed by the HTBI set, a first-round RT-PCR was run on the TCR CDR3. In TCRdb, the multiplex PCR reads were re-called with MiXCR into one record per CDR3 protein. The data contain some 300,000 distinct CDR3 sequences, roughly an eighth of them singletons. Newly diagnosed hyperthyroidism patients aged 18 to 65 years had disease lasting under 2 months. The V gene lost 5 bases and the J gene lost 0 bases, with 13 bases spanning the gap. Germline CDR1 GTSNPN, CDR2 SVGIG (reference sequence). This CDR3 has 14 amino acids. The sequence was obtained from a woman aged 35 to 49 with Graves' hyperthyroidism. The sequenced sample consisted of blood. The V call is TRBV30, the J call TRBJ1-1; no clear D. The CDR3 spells CAWGAGRMNTEAFF. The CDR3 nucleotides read TGTGCCTGGGGAGCGGGGAGGATGAACACTGAAGCTTTCTTT.